Listed here is a single T cell receptor beta chain. The antigen it binds to is not known. Nothing much larger sits one base from this clone, and base qualities are not available. The germline V gene (reference sequence) sets CDR1 to GTSNPN and CDR2 to SVGIG. V is reduced by 6 bases and J by 7 bases, leaving a spacing of 21 bases between them. Including the terminal cysteine and phenylalanine, the CDR3 comprises 14 residues. Only the CDR3 DNA stays, 42 bases, in frame from base 1. The CDR3 regions of human TCRbeta chains were analyzed by immunosequencing. The original methods were these. TCRs in the repertoires were compared against a reference library of SARS-CoV-2-specific TCRs that had been generated with the MIRA antigen-specificity platform. Breadth was defined as the fraction of unique TCRs that were SARS-CoV-2-associated, and depth was defined as the fraction of total T cells that were SARS-CoV-2-associated. Using the MIRA data, each spike-specific TCR was assigned both to the spike region to which the TCR was reactive and to a CD4 or CD8 class. Log10-transformed breadth and depth values were compared by one-way ANOVA with Sidak's multiple comparisons tests. The immuneACCESS repertoire file appears here via TCRdb, limited to in-frame rearrangements. These files lack a portion of the clones; in checked studies, under half of the deficit traces to unresolved V genes, and the cause of the others is not known. From that table come the V and J calls and clone size; the DNA was used to work out D and trimming. This sample holds some 170,000 clones; approximately 92% were observed only once. The top ten clonotypes cover 2.6% of the sample.

The sample is drawn from a study of T cell responses to AZD1222 COVID-19 vaccine (dated by TCRdb to the early 2020s). As for the study more broadly: AZD1222 recipients whose second dose came at about 4 weeks and those whose second dose came at about 12 weeks were combined into one group, since spike-specific TCR depth and breadth did not differ between the two schedules. TCR sequencing was performed for over 230 trial participants, of whom about 200 were given two doses of AZD1222 and some 25 were given two doses of MenACWY control vaccine. Trial participants were enrolled into age subgroups of 18-55, 56-69 and 70-plus years, which contained about 150, 28 and 57 TCR-sequenced participants, respectively.

Overall results and qualifications from the work: Conclusions about previously exposed vaccinees are limited because only 6 or 7 AZD1222 recipients were SARS-CoV-2 seropositive at baseline. Reportedly, almost half of the unique spike-specific TCRs recognized epitopes lying outside the regions that are mutated in the B.1.351 and B.1.1.7 variants. The vaccine-associated CD4 TCRs covered the entire spike protein, and the dominant responses fell in regions 160-218 and 743-854. Because no day 14 peak-response samples were available, repertoires were characterized only after the peak T cell response. Participants were mostly white British, with more females than males. The authors suggested clonal diversity may have been underestimated. The 56-69-year group was small, and its depth increase did not reach significance, likely because of low power. A significant rise in spike-specific TCR breadth and depth was observed after two AZD1222 doses relative to day 0 and relative to MenACWY recipients.

Per the publication, the time point label means: baseline before first vaccination. The vaccinee samples were drawn from two UK trials, COV001 and COV002, one of which was a single-blind randomized controlled phase 2/3 trial testing AZD1222 (ChAdOx1 nCoV-19) in healthy adults. For TCRbeta chain sequencing, PBMC samples were collected from trial participants at day 0 and at day 28 after the second dose. The chain is encoded by TRBV30 joined to TRBJ1-1; D gene: possibly TRBD1, on 6 matching bases. The source was peripheral blood, collected on day 0 of AZD1222 vaccination. The origin of this receptor is an adult in good health. The nucleotide sequence reads TGTGCCTGTATCCAGGGGCTTAAGGGAGGTGAAGCTTTCTTT. It is translated as CACIQGLKGGEAFF. Where the CDR3 stops, the reference TRBV30 and TRBJ1-1 genes take over; the full variable domain is SQTIHQWPATLVQPVGSPLSLECTVEGTSNPNLYWYRQAAGRGLQLLFYSVGIGQISSEVPQNLSASRPQDRQFILSSKKLLLSDSGFYLCACIQGLKGGEAFFGQGTRLTVV.